These T cell receptor beta chains were read from a single sample in a study of T cells in Graves' hyperthyroidism and ophthalmopathy. TCRdb re-analysed the multiplex PCR reads in MiXCR, keeping a single row per CDR3 protein. This sample has some 600,000 distinct CDR3 sequences; roughly 46% occur once, and the top ten carry 6.5% to 9%. The sample comprised peripheral blood or thyroid tissue (not recorded which). The source is a woman aged 18-29 years with Graves' hyperthyroidism. Both conserved end residues are trimmed from each CDR3. The order of the fields is J gene, V gene, CDR3 protein.

j_call: TRBJ2-7; v_call: TRBV20-1; cdr3_aa: SARDRVRVFHEQY
j_call: TRBJ1-5; v_call: TRBV11-3; cdr3_aa: ASSTGSRPQH
j_call: TRBJ2-2; v_call: TRBV6-6; cdr3_aa: ASSQTSENTGELF
j_call: TRBJ1-4; v_call: TRBV20-1; cdr3_aa: SASDNSAEANEKLF
j_call: TRBJ2-7; v_call: TRBV2; cdr3_aa: ASSSRAGGSEQY
j_call: TRBJ1-6; v_call: TRBV2; cdr3_aa: ASSEGGNVNSPLH
j_call: TRBJ1-1; v_call: TRBV29-1; cdr3_aa: SVRTGRSEAF
j_call: TRBJ1-1; v_call: TRBV24-1; cdr3_aa: ATTQGRNTEAF
j_call: TRBJ2-5; v_call: TRBV29-1; cdr3_aa: SVGPGPQETQY
j_call: TRBJ2-6; v_call: TRBV2; cdr3_aa: ASSADRAGANVLT
j_call: TRBJ2-7; v_call: TRBV7-9; cdr3_aa: ASRQGRAEQY
j_call: TRBJ1-2; v_call: TRBV7-8; cdr3_aa: ASSLAAVVDGYT
j_call: TRBJ1-2; v_call: TRBV24-1; cdr3_aa: ATSDRTGVGYT
j_call: TRBJ1-1; v_call: TRBV20-1; cdr3_aa: SARVGSLNTEAF
j_call: TRBJ2-7; v_call: TRBV2; cdr3_aa: ASSFRTGDEQY
j_call: TRBJ2-2; v_call: TRBV6-1; cdr3_aa: ASTGASGELF
j_call: TRBJ2-7; v_call: TRBV7-8; cdr3_aa: ASSWRQGTYEQY
j_call: TRBJ2-2; v_call: TRBV24-1; cdr3_aa: ATSELAGEGELF
j_call: TRBJ1-4; v_call: TRBV2; cdr3_aa: ASTLTGDEKLC
j_call: TRBJ1-1; v_call: TRBV7-8; cdr3_aa: ASIHWMNTEAF
j_call: TRBJ2-6; v_call: TRBV15; cdr3_aa: ATSRTGRSGANVLT
j_call: TRBJ1-1; v_call: TRBV7-6; cdr3_aa: ASSDPQGEKGTEAF
j_call: TRBJ1-5; v_call: TRBV7-2; cdr3_aa: ASSRPGSNQPQH
j_call: TRBJ2-2; v_call: TRBV5-1; cdr3_aa: ASSLRLGGTGELF
j_call: TRBJ2-5; v_call: TRBV7-9; cdr3_aa: ASSPQGGHETQY
j_call: TRBJ1-1; v_call: TRBV6-6; cdr3_aa: ASRYMNTEAF
j_call: TRBJ2-7; v_call: TRBV6-1; cdr3_aa: ASSVTSGIHEQY
j_call: TRBJ1-5; v_call: TRBV7-9; cdr3_aa: ASSSQLGGSNQPQH
j_call: TRBJ1-6; v_call: TRBV10-3; cdr3_aa: AISESGGVGSPLH
j_call: TRBJ2-7; v_call: TRBV10-3; cdr3_aa: ASSPLSALDEQY